The clone carrying this TCR beta chain was found a few times. Ligated cDNA underwent four rounds of PCR with nested alpha and beta constant region primers and SP2. TCRdb reprocessed the UMI-ligation and nested PCR reads with MiXCR, giving one entry per CDR3 protein. The sample has more than 25,000 distinct CDR3 sequences, 5.2% seen once. The sample is drawn from a study of naive and memory T cell subsets. The CDR3 is 15 amino acids. From germline, CDR1 is MNHEY and CDR2 SMNVEV (reference sequence). Trimming removed 3 bases from V and 5 bases from J; junction bases left unmatched: 8. A UMI-containing oligonucleotide was joined by 3' ligation to the TCR cDNA template.

The sequence derives from an adult in good health. The genes are TRBV27 and TRBJ1-1, with 8 bases fitting TRBD1. The sequenced sample consisted of blood. CDR3 coding DNA: TGTGCCAGCAGTTTGCGGGGCAGGGGGCGAACTGAAGCTTTCTTT. Amino acids: CASSLRGRGRTEAFF.